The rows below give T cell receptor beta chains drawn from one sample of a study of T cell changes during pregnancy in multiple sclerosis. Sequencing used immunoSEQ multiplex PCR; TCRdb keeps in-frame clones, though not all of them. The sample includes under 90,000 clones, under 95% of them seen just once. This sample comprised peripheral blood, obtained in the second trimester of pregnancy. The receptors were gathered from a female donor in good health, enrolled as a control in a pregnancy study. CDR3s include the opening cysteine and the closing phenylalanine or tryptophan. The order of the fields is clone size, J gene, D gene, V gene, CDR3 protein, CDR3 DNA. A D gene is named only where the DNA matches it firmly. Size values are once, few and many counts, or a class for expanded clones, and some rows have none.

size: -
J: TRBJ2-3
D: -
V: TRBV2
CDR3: CASSRGITTDTQYF
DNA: TGTGCCAGCAGTAGAGGTATTACCACAGATACGCAGTATTTT

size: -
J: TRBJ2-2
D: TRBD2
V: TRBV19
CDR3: CASSIGALAGYTGELFF
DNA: TGTGCCAGTAGTATAGGGGCCCTAGCGGGGTACACCGGGGAGCTGTTTTTT

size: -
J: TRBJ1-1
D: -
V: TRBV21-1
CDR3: CASSKALYSRDTEAFF
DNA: TGTGCCAGCAGCAAAGCCCTGTATTCTCGGGATACTGAAGCTTTCTTT

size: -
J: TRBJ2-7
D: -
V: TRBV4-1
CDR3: CASSQDRGHVEQYF
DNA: TGCGCCAGCAGCCAAGATAGGGGACACGTCGAGCAGTACTTC

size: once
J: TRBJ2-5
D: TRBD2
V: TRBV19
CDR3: CASSNKRLAGEGPAETQYF
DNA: TGTGCCAGTAGTAATAAAAGACTAGCGGGAGAGGGGCCCGCAGAGACCCAGTACTTC

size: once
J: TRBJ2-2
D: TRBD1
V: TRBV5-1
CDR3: CASSPGGTMNTGELFF
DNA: TGCGCCAGCAGTCCAGGGGGCACCATGAACACCGGGGAGCTGTTTTTT

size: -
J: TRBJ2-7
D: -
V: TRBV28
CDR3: CASSKPQAGSYEQYF
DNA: TGTGCCAGCAGCAAGCCCCAGGCGGGATCCTACGAGCAGTACTTC

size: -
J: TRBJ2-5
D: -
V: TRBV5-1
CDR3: CASSLGVQETQYF
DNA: TGCGCCAGCAGCTTGGGAGTTCAAGAGACCCAGTACTTC

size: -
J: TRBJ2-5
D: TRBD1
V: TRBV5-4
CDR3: CASSGGTGGETQYF
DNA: TGTGCCAGCAGCGGAGGGACAGGGGGGGAGACCCAGTACTTC

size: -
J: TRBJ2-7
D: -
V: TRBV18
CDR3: CASSSRESSYEQYF
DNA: TGTGCCAGCTCAAGCCGGGAATCGTCCTACGAGCAGTACTTC

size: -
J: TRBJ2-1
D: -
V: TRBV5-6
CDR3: CASSGGPEQFF
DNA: TGTGCCAGCAGCGGGGGCCCCGAGCAGTTCTTC

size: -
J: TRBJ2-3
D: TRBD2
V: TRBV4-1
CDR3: CASSRGHTSVITDTQYF
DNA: TGCGCCAGCAGCCGCGGCCACACTAGCGTCATCACAGATACGCAGTATTTT

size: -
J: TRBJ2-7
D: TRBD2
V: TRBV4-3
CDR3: CASSQRLAGSYEQYF
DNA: TGCGCCAGCAGCCAACGGTTAGCGGGGTCCTACGAGCAGTACTTC

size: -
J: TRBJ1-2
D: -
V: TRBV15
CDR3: CATSSRGAAGYTF
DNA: TGTGCCACCAGCAGTCGGGGGGCTGCTGGCTACACCTTC

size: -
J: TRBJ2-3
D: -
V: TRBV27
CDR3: CASSIGDRGKGLARSTDTQYF
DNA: TGTGCCAGCAGTATAGGGGACAGGGGAAAGGGACTAGCCCGAAGTACAGATACGCAGTATTTT

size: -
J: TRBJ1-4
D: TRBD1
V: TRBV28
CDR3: CASSGTGGAEKLFF
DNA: TGTGCCAGCAGCGGGACAGGGGGCGCTGAAAAACTGTTTTTT

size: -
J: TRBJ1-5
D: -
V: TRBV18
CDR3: CASSPGTRGRGNQPQHF
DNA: TGTGCCAGCTCACCTGGGACGCGGGGGAGAGGCAATCAGCCCCAGCATTTT

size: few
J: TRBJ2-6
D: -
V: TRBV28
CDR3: CASSSGISGANVLTF
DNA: TGTGCCAGCAGTAGCGGAATCTCTGGGGCCAACGTCCTGACTTTC

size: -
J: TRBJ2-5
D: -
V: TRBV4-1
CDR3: CASSQVGGPDEETQYF
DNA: TGCGCCAGCAGCCAAGTAGGCGGGCCTGACGAAGAGACCCAGTACTTC

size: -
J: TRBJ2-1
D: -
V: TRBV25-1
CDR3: CASSEYKNGNNEQFF
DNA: TGTGCCAGCAGTGAATATAAGAACGGGAACAATGAGCAGTTCTTC

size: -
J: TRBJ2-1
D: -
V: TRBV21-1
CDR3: CASSTSGSAPYNEQFF
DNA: TGTGCCAGCAGCACCAGCGGGTCGGCCCCCTACAATGAGCAGTTCTTC

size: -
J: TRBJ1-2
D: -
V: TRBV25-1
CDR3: CASSGGDKVSNYGYTF
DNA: TGTGCCAGCAGTGGAGGGGACAAAGTCAGCAACTATGGCTACACCTTC

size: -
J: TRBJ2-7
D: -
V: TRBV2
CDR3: CASSGLGGSMYF
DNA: TGTGCCAGCAGTGGATTGGGGGGTTCGATGTACTTC

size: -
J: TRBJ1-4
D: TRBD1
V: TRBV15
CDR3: CATSRPRTGGEKLFF
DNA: TGTGCCACCAGCAGGCCCCGGACAGGGGGTGAAAAACTGTTTTTT

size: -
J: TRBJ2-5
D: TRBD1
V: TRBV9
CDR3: CASSVRDRQETQYF
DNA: TGTGCCAGCAGCGTAAGGGACAGACAAGAGACCCAGTACTTC

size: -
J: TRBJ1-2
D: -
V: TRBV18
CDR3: CASSSDFEGYTF
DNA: TGTGCCAGCTCATCGGACTTTGAGGGCTACACCTTC

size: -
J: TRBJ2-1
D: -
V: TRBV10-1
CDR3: CASSTGVINEQFF
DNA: TGCGCCAGCAGTACCGGGGTCATAAATGAGCAGTTCTTC

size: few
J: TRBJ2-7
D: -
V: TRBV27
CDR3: CASSSYEQYF
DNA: TGTGCCAGCAGTTCATACGAGCAGTACTTC

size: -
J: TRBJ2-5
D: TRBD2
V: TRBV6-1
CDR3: CASSARGGRETQYF
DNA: TGTGCCAGCAGCGCTCGGGGGGGCCGGGAGACCCAGTACTTC

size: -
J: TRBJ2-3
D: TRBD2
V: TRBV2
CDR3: CASRGEGDTQYF
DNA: TGTGCCAGCCGGGGGGAGGGAGATACGCAGTATTTT

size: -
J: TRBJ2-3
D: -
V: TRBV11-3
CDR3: CASSLRLVDTQYF
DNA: TGTGCCAGCAGCCTCAGATTGGTAGATACGCAGTATTTT

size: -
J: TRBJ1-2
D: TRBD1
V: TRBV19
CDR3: CASKGTGRESYGYTF
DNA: TGTGCCAGTAAAGGGACAGGCCGGGAATCCTATGGCTACACCTTC